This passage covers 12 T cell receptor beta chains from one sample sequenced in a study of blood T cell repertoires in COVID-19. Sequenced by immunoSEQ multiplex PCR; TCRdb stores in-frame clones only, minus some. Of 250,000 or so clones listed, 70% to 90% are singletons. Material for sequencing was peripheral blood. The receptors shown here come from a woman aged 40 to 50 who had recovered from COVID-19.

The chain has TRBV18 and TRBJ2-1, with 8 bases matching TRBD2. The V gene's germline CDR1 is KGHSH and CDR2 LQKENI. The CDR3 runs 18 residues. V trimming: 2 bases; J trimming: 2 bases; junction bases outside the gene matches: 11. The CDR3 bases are TGTGCCAGCTCACCAGGGTTTGCCCCGCGGGGGGCCTACAATGAGCAGTTCTTC. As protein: CASSPGFAPRGAYNEQFF.

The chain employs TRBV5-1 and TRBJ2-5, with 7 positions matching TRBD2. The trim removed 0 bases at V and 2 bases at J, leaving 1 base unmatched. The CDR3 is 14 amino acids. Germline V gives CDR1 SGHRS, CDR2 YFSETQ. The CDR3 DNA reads TGCGCCAGCAGCTTGGGGCGGGGGCAAGAGACCCAGTACTTC. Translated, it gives CASSLGRGQETQYF.

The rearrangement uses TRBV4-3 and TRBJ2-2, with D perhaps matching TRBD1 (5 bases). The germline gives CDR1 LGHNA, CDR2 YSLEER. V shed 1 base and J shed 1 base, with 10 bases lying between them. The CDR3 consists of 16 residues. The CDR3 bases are TGCGCCAGCAGCCAAGGCAGGGTGGTGAACACCGGGGAGCTGTTTTTT. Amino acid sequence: CASSQGRVVNTGELFF.

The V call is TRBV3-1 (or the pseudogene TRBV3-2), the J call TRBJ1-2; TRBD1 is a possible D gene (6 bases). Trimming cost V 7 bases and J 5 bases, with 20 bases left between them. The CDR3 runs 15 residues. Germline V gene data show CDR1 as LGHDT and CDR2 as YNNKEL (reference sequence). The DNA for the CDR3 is TGTGCCAGCAACCCGCGGGGGGGCCTTGGTTATGGCTACACCTTC. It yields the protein CASNPRGGLGYGYTF.

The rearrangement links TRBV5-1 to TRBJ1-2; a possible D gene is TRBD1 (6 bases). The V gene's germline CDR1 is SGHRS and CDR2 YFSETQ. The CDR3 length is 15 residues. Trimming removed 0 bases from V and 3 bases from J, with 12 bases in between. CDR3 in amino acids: CASSLGRTDHYGYTF. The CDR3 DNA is TGCGCCAGCAGCTTGGGGCGGACAGACCACTATGGCTACACCTTC.

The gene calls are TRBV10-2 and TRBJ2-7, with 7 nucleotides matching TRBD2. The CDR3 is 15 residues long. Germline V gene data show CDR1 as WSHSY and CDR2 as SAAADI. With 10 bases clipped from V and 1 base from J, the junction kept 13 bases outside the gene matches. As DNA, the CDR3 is TGCGCCAACACGCCGGGGCTAGCGGAATCCTACGAGCAGTACGTC. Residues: CANTPGLAESYEQYV.

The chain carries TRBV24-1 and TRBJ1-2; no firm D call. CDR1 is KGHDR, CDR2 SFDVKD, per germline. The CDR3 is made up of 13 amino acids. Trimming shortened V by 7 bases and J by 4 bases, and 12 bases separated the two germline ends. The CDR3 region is CATRPAEGYGYTF. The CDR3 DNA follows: TGTGCCACCAGGCCGGCCGAGGGCTATGGCTACACCTTC.

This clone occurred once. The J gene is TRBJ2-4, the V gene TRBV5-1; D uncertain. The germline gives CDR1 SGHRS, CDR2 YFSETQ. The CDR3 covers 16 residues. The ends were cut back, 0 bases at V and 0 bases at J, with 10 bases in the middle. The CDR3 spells CASSLAGPLAKNIQYF. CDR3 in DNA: TGCGCCAGCAGCTTGGCAGGTCCCCTAGCCAAAAACATTCAGTACTTC.

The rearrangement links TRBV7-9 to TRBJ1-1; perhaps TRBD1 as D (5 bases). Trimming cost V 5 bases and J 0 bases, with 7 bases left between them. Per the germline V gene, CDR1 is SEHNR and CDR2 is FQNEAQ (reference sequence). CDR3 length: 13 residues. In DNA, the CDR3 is TGTGCCAGCAGCCTGACAGTGAACACTGAAGCTTTCTTT. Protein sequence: CASSLTVNTEAFF.

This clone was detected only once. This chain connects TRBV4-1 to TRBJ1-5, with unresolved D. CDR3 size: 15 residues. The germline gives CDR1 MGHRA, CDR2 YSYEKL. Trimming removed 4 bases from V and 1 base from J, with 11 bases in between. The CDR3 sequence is CASSPIYRSNQPQHF. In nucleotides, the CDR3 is TGCGCCAGCAGCCCCATATACAGAAGCAATCAGCCCCAGCATTTT.

The CDR3 DNA follows: TGCAGCGCCGGGCGGGGGGGGAACACTGAAGCTTTCTTT. Translated: CSAGRGGNTEAFF. The chain joins TRBV29-1 to TRBJ1-1; tentative D call: TRBD1 (5 bases). The CDR3 has 13 residues. Trimming removed 7 bases at V and 1 base at J, with 13 bases between. Germline V gene data show CDR1 as SQVTM and CDR2 as ANQGSEA. Looking up the rest from reference TRBV29-1 and TRBJ1-1 gives the full variable domain: SAVISQKPSRDICQRGTSLTIQCQVDSQVTMMFWYRQQPGQSLTLIATANQGSEATYESGFVIDKFPISRPNLTFSTLTVSNMSPEDSSIYLCSAGRGGNTEAFFGQGTRLTVV.

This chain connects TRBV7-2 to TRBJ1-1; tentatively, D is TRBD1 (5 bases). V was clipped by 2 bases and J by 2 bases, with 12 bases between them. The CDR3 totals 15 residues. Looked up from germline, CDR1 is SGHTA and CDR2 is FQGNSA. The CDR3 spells CASSLSSQGNTEAFF. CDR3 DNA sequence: TGTGCCAGCAGCTTAAGTAGTCAGGGAAACACTGAAGCTTTCTTT.